A single sample gave rise to the 10 T cell receptor beta chains below, sequenced in a study of shared clonotypes between healthy human individuals (dated by TCRdb to 2018 to 2021). The method was the immunoSEQ multiplex PCR assay. This immuneACCESS table, as held by TCRdb, lists in-frame sequences with V and J called but not all clones. Of the missing ones, under half trace to an unresolved V gene in checked studies; the others have no known cause. The sample contains over 2 million clones, about 95% of them found a single time. The ten most abundant clones make up around 1.1% of the sample. CD8 naive samples were CD45RO-negative cells positively selected for CCR7, giving a CD45RA+CCR7+ population that excluded TemRA cells. The material sequenced was naive CD8+ T cells sorted from blood. The sample's cell subset or site label, in plain terms: CD45RA+CCR7+. These receptor sequences come from a man in his late teens or twenties in good health.

CDR3 coding DNA: TGTGCCAGCAGCTTAGCCCGGACTAGCGTCACCGGGGAGCTGTTTTTT. The encoded protein is CASSLARTSVTGELFF. This chain links TRBV7-9 with TRBJ2-2; 9 bases are a match to TRBD2. Germline CDR1 is SEHNR and CDR2 is FQNEAQ (reference sequence). This CDR3 has 16 residues. V lost 0 bases and J lost 4; bases outside the gene matches: 3.

V usage is TRBV25-1 and J usage is TRBJ1-4; no clear D. This CDR3 spans 11 amino acids. Looked up from germline, CDR1 is MGHDK and CDR2 is SYGVNS. The V and J ends lost 3 bases and 7 bases respectively, with 3 bases between them. The CDR3 DNA reads as TGTGCCAGCAGTGATTTTGAAAAACTGTTTTTT. Translating gives CASSDFEKLFF.

The sample holds one count of this clone. This chain uses TRBV10-2 with TRBJ2-7; no clear D. The germline gives CDR1 WSHSY, CDR2 SAAADI. Trimming removed 7 bases at V and 3 bases at J, with 13 bases between. This CDR3 is 13 amino acids long. This chain's CDR3 is CASTPDIYYEQYF. For the CDR3, the DNA is TGCGCCAGCACCCCTGACATATACTACGAGCAGTACTTC.

The genes are TRBV9 and TRBJ2-2; tentative D call: TRBD2 (5 bases). Trimming took off 3 bases at V and 2 bases at J, with 8 bases between the two ends. The CDR3 extends over 14 amino acids. CDR1 SGDLS and CDR2 YYNGEE come from the germline V gene. CDR3 nucleotide sequence: TGTGCCAGCAGCGCCGGGGATAACACCGGGGAGCTGTTTTTT. Protein sequence: CASSAGDNTGELFF.

This chain connects TRBV7-6 to TRBJ2-2; 8 bases align to TRBD2. V dropped 5 bases and J dropped 3; count of bases not matched to a gene: 11. The germline CDR1 and CDR2 sequences are SGHVS and FNYEAQ. The CDR3 totals 17 residues. The CDR3 loop reads CASSRPDSGRDTGELFF. The DNA for the CDR3 is TGTGCCAGCAGCAGACCCGACAGCGGGAGAGACACCGGGGAGCTGTTTTTT.

V is TRBV12-2 and J is TRBJ2-5; the D call in the table, TRBD2, was not verified against the DNA. TRBV12-2 is noted as a pseudogene. CDR3 length: 15 amino acids. The CDR3 spells CASRLAYSGQETQYF. DNA of the CDR3: TGTGCAAGTCGCTTAGCGTATAGCGGGCAGGAGACCCAGTACTTC.

The chain carries TRBV6-5 and TRBJ1-1; D unclear. The CDR3 has 13 residues. Looked up from germline, CDR1 is MNHEY and CDR2 is SVGAGI. V was pared by 6 bases and J by 3 bases, with 11 bases between. CDR3: CASRSGIYTEAFF. As DNA, the CDR3 is TGTGCCAGCAGGTCCGGGATTTACACTGAAGCTTTCTTT.

The J gene is TRBJ2-1, the V gene TRBV5-6, with TRBD2 as a possible D gene (5 bases). Deletions cut 4 bases from V and 16 bases from J, with 18 bases between. Germline assignment: CDR1 SGHDT and CDR2 YYEEEE. The CDR3 runs 12 residues. The CDR3 protein is CASSAGSPGKFF. The CDR3, as DNA: TGTGCCAGCAGCGCCGGGTCTCCCGGGAAATTCTTC.

The rearrangement uses TRBV6-1 and TRBJ2-1; 10 bases fit TRBD2. Germline-derived CDR1 and CDR2 are MNHNS and SASEGT. The CDR3 consists of 16 residues. V lost 2 bases and J lost 7; bases outside the gene matches: 8. The CDR3, as DNA: TGTGCCAGCAGTGAACTAGCGGGAGAGGGGGTGAATGAGCAGTTCTTC. Translating it yields CASSELAGEGVNEQFF.

The chain has TRBV7-9 and TRBJ2-7; 9 nucleotides line up with TRBD1. V shed 5 bases and J 3 bases; nucleotides not matched to a gene: 8. CDR1 and CDR2 (germline): SEHNR, FQNEAQ (reference sequence). This CDR3 comprises 15 residues. The CDR3 DNA reads TGTGCCAGCAGCAGACCGGGACAGGGATACTACGAGCAGTACTTC. Translated, it gives CASSRPGQGYYEQYF.